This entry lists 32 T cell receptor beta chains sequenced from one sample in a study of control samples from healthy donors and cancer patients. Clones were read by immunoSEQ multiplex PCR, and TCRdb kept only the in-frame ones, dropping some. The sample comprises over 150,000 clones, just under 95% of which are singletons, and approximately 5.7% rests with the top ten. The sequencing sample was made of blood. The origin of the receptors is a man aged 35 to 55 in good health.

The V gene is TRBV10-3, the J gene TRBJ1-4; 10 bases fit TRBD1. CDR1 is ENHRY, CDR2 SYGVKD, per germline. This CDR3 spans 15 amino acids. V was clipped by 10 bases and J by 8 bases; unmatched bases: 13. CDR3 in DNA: TGTGCCACCGGGACCGGGACAGGGGCAGGGGAAAAACTGTTTTTT. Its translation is CATGTGTGAGEKLFF.

The CDR3 protein is CASSLSMGNYGYTF. The CDR3 DNA sequence: TGTGCCAGCAGTTTATCGATGGGAAACTATGGCTACACCTTC. The chain couples TRBV27 to TRBJ1-2, with D uncertain. V lost 0 bases and J lost 2, with 7 bases in between. This CDR3 is built from 14 residues. Germline CDR1 MNHEY, CDR2 SMNVEV (reference sequence).

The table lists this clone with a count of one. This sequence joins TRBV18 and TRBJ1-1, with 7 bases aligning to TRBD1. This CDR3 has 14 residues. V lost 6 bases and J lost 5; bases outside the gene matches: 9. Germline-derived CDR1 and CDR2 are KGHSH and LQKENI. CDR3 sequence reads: CASSSTGLGTEAFF. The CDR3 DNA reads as TGTGCCAGCTCGTCGACAGGGTTAGGGACTGAAGCTTTCTTT. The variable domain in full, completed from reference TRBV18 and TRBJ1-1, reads NAGVMQNPRHLVRRRGQEARLRCSPMKGHSHVYWYRQLPEEGLKFMVYLQKENIIDESGMPKERFSAEFPKEGPSILRIQQVVRGDSAAYFCASSSTGLGTEAFFGQGTRLTVV.

The CDR3 sequence is CASSVGSDSPLHF. CDR3 DNA: TGTGCCAGCAGTGTAGGATCTGATTCACCCCTCCACTTT. The V gene is TRBV2, the J gene TRBJ1-6; D is ambiguous. The CDR3 is made up of 13 amino acids. Germline V CDR1 and CDR2: SNHLY, FYNNEI. The V end lost 4 bases, the J end lost 8 bases, and 9 bases lay between the germline ends.

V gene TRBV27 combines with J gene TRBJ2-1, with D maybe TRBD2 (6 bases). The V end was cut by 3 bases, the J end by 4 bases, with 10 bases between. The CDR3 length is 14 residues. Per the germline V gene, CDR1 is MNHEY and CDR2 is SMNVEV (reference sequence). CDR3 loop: CASSLRGLYNEQFF. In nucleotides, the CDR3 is TGTGCCAGCAGTTTGCGGGGCTTATACAATGAGCAGTTCTTC.

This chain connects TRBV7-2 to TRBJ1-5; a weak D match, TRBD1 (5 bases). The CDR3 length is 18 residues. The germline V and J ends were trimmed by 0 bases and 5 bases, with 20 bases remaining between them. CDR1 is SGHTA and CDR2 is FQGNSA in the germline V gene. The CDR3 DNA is TGTGCCAGCAGCTTAGCGGGACCAATAAGGGGACCAGATCAGCCCCAGCATTTT. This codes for CASSLAGPIRGPDQPQHF. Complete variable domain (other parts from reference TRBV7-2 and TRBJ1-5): GAGVSQSPSNKVTEKGKDVELRCDPISGHTALYWYRQSLGQGLEFLIYFQGNSAPDKSGLPSDRFSAERTGGSVSTLTIQRTQQEDSAVYLCASSLAGPIRGPDQPQHFGDGTRLSIL.

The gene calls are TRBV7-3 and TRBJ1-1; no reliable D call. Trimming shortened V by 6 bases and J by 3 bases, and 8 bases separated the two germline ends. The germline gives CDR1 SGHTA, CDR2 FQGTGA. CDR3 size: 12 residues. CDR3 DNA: TGTGCCAGCAGGGGCTCAGACACTGAAGCTTTCTTT. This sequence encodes CASRGSDTEAFF.

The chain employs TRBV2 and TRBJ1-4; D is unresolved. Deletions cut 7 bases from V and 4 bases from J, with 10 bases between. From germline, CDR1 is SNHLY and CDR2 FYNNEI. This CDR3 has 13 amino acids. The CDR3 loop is CASTGGRNEKLFF. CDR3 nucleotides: TGTGCCAGCACTGGCGGCCGTAATGAAAAACTGTTTTTT.

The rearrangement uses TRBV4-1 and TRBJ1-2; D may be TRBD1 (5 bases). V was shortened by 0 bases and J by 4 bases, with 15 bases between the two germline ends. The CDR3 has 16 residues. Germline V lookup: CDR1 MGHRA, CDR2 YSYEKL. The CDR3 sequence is CASSQEVRQGPYGYTF. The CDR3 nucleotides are TGCGCCAGCAGCCAAGAAGTCCGCCAGGGCCCCTATGGCTACACCTTC.

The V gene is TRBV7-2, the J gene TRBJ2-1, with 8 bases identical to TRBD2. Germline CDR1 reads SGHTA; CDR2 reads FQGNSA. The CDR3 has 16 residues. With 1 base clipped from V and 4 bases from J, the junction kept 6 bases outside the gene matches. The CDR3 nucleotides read TGTGCCAGCAGCTTAGGGGCCAGCGGGGGATACAATGAGCAGTTCTTC. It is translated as CASSLGASGGYNEQFF.

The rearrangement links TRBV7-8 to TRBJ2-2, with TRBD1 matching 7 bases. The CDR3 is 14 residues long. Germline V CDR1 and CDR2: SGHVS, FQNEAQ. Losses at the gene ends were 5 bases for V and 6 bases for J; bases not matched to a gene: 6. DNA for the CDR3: TGTGCCAGCAGCCCGACAGGGTGGGCCGGGGAGCTGTTTTTT. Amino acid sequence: CASSPTGWAGELFF.

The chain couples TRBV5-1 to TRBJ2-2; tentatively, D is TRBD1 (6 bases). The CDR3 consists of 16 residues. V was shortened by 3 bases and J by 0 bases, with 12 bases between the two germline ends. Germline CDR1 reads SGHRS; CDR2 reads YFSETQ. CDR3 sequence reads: CASSSQQGPNTGELFF. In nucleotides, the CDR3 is TGCGCCAGCAGCTCCCAGCAGGGGCCGAACACCGGGGAGCTGTTTTTT. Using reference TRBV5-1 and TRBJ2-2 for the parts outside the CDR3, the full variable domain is KAGVTQTPRYLIKTRGQQVTLSCSPISGHRSVSWYQQTPGQGLQFLFEYFSETQRNKGNFPGRFSGRQFSNSRSEMNVSTLELGDSALYLCASSSQQGPNTGELFFGEGSRLTVL.

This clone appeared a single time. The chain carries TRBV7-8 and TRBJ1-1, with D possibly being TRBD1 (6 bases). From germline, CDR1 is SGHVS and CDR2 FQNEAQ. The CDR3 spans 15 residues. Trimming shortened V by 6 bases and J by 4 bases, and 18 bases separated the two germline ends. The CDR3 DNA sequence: TGTGCCAGCAGACCTCTCGCGGGCAGGGGCACTGAAGCTTTCTTT. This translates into CASRPLAGRGTEAFF.

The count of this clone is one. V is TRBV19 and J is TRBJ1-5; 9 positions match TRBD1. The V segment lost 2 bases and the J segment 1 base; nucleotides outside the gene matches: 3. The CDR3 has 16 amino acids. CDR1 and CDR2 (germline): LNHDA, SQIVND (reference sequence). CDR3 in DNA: TGTGCCAGTAGTATACCGGGACAGGGAAGCAATCAGCCCCAGCATTTT. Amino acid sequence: CASSIPGQGSNQPQHF. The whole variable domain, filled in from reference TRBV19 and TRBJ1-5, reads DGGITQSPKYLFRKEGQNVTLSCEQNLNHDAMYWYRQDPGQGLRLIYYSQIVNDFQKGDIAEGYSVSREKKESFPLTVTSAQKNPTAFYLCASSIPGQGSNQPQHFGDGTRLSIL.

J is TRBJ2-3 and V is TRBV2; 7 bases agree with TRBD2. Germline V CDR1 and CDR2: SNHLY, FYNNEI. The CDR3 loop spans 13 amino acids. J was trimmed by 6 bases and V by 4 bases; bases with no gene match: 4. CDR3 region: CASSVFSGDTQYF. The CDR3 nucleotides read TGTGCCAGCAGTGTATTTAGCGGGGATACGCAGTATTTT.

CDR3 loop: CASSDPGVNTGELFF. CDR3 coding DNA: TGTGCCAGCAGTGATCCGGGAGTAAACACCGGGGAGCTGTTTTTT. J is TRBJ2-2 and V is TRBV6-1, with D possibly matching TRBD2 (6 bases). Germline assignment: CDR1 MNHNS and CDR2 SASEGT. The V end was cut by 3 bases, the J end by 2 bases, with 10 bases between. The CDR3 contains 15 residues.

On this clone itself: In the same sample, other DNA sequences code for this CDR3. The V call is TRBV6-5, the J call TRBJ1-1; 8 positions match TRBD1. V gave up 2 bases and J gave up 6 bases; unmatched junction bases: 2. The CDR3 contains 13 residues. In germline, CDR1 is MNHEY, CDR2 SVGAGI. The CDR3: CASSYETGAEAFF. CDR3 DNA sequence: TGTGCCAGCAGTTACGAGACAGGGGCTGAAGCTTTCTTT.

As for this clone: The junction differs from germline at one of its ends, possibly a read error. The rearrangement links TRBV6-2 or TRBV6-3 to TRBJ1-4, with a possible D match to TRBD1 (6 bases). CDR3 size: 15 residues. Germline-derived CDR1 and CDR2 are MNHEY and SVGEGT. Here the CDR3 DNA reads TGTGCCAACAGTTACCTCCAGGGGACTAATGAAAAACTGTTTTTT. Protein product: CANSYLQGTNEKLFF.

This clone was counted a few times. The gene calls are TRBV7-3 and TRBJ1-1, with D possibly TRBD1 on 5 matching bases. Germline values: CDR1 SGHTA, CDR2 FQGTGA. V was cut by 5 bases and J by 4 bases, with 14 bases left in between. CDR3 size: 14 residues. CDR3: CASSPLGGSTEAFF. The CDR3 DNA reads TGTGCCAGCAGCCCATTGGGGGGGAGCACTGAAGCTTTCTTT.

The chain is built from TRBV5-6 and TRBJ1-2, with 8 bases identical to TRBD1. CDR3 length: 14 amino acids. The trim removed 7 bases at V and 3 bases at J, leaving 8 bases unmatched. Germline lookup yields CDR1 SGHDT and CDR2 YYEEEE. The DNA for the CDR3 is TGTGCCAGCGGGGCGACAGGGGATGACTATGGCTACACCTTC. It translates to CASGATGDDYGYTF.

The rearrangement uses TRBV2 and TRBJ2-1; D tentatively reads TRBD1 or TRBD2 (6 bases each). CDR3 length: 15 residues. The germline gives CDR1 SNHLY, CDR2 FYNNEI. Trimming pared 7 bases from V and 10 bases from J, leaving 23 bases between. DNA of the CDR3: TGTGCCAGCAAAGGGTGGCCGGGGGCAAGAGAGGAGCAGTTCTTC. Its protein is CASKGWPGAREEQFF.

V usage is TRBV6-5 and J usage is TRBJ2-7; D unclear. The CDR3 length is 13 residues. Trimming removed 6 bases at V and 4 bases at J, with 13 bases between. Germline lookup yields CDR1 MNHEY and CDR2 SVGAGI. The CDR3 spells CASRAGLLYEQYF. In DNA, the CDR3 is TGTGCCAGCAGGGCCGGGCTCCTTTACGAGCAGTACTTC.

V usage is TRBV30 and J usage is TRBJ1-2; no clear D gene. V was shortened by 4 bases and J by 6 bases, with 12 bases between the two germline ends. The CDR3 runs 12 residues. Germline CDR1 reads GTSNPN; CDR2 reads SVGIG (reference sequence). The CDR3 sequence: CAWTFGRDGYTF. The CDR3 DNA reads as TGTGCCTGGACGTTCGGGAGGGATGGCTACACCTTC.

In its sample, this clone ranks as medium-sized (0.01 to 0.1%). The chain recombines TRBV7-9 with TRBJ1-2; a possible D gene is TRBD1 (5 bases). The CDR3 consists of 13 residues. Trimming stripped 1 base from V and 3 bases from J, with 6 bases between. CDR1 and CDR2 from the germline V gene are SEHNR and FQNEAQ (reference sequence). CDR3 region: CASSLGGYYGYTF. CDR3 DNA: TGTGCCAGCAGCTTAGGGGGGTACTATGGCTACACCTTC.

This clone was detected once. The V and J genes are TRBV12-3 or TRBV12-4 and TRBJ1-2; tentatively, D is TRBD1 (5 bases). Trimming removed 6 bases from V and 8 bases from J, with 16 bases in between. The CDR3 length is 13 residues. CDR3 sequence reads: CASSRPWGYGYTF. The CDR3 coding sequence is TGTGCCAGCAGCCGGCCGTGGGGGTACGGCTACACCTTC.

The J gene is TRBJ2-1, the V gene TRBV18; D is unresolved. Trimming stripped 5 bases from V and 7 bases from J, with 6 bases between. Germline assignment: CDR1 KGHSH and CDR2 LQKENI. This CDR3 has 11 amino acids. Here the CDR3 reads CASSGSNEQFF. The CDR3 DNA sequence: TGTGCCAGCTCAGGGTCGAATGAGCAGTTCTTC.

The CDR3 spells CASSLVPLGRGAADTQYF. CDR3 coding DNA: TGTGCCAGCAGCTTGGTCCCTCTAGGGCGGGGGGCGGCAGATACGCAGTATTTT. This chain connects TRBV5-6 to TRBJ2-3, with 8 nucleotides matching TRBD2. The CDR3 has 18 residues. CDR1 is SGHDT, CDR2 YYEEEE, per germline. V shed 0 bases and J 4 bases; nucleotides not matched to a gene: 13. Supplemented by reference TRBV5-6 and TRBJ2-3, the full variable domain reads DAGVTQSPTHLIKTRGQQVTLRCSPKSGHDTVSWYQQALGQGPQFIFQYYEEEERQRGNFPDRFSGHQFPNYSSELNVNALLLGDSALYLCASSLVPLGRGAADTQYFGPGTRLTVL.

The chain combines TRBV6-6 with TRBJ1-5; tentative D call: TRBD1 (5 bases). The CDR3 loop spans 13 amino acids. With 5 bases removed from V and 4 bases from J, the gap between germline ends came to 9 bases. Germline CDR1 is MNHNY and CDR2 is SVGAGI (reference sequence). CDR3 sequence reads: CASSRTSNQPQHF. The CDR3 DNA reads TGTGCCAGCAGTCGGACATCTAATCAGCCCCAGCATTTT.

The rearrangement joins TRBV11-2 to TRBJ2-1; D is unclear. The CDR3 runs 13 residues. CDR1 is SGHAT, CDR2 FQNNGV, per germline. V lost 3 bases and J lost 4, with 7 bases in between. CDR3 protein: CASSLVVYNEQFF. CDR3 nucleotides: TGTGCCAGCAGCTTGGTGGTTTACAATGAGCAGTTCTTC.

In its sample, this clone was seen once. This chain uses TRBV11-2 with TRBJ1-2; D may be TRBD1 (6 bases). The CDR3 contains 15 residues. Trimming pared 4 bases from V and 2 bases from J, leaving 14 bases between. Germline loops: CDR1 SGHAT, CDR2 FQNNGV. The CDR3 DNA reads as TGTGCCAGCAGCTCCCGCAGGGGATCAAACTATGGCTACACCTTC. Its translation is CASSSRRGSNYGYTF.

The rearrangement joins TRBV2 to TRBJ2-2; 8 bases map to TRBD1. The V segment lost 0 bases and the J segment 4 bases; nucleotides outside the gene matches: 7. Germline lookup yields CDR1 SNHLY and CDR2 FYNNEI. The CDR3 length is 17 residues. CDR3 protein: CASSEAGTGRTTGELFF. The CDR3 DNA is TGTGCCAGCAGTGAAGCGGGGACAGGACGGACCACCGGGGAGCTGTTTTTT.

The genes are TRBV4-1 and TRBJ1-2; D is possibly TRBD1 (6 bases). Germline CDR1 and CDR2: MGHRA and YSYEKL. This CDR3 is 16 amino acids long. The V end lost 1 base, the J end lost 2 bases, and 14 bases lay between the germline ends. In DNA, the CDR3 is TGCGCCAGCAGCCAAGTCTCACCGGGACAAAACTATGGCTACACCTTC. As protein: CASSQVSPGQNYGYTF.